This TCR beta chain was observed in a study of blood T cell repertoires in COVID-19. As regards this clone: Its ends do not fully match the called genes, so a read error is possible.

Per the study methods: Reference gene primer amplification gave nucleated cell count estimates. TCRdb keeps only in-frame clones here, not all; method: immunoSEQ multiplex PCR. V, J and clone size derive from that table, while D and trimming were established from the DNA sequence. The table lists roughly 150,000 clones, under 80% of them singletons. The CDR3 is 13 amino acids. Germline CDR1 is SSHAT and CDR2 is FNYEAQ (reference sequence). The rearrangement links TRBV7-7 to TRBJ2-5, with 7 positions matching TRBD1. This TCR came from a man between 65 and 80 years old with acute or convalescent COVID-19. Sequenced: peripheral blood. The CDR3 is CASSPDRKETQYF. Here the CDR3 DNA reads TGTGCTAGCAGCCCGGACAGGAAAGAGACCCAGTACTTC.